The rows below give T cell receptor beta chains drawn from one sample of a study of cytomegalovirus exposure and HLA in healthy donors. Some clones are missing from TCRdb's copy, which holds only in-frame ones; the method was immunoSEQ multiplex PCR. The table shows approximately 150,000 clones, with approximately 76% occurring only once. The sequenced sample was PBMCs. The receptors here all came from a man aged 35 to 55 in good health and CMV-seronegative. The CDR3 runs from the conserved cysteine through the conserved F or W. D genes are given only for firm matches. Clone size, where shown, is once, few, many, or a class for clones that have expanded.

J: TRBJ2-5
size: .
D: .
V: TRBV7-9
DNA: TGTGCCAGCAGCTCCAGATCGGAGACCCAGTACTTC
CDR3: CASSSRSETQYF

J: TRBJ2-7
size: .
D: TRBD1
V: TRBV4-1
DNA: TGCGCCAGCAGCCCAAGACACAACCGGGACAGGGGGGCCTACGAGCAGTACTTC
CDR3: CASSPRHNRDRGAYEQYF

J: TRBJ2-3
size: .
D: .
V: TRBV7-2
DNA: TGTGCCAGCAGCTTGGCGGGGTATTTGGCAGATACGCAGTATTTT
CDR3: CASSLAGYLADTQYF

J: TRBJ2-7
size: once
D: TRBD1
V: TRBV5-4
DNA: TGTGCCAGCAGCGACCCGGGACAGGGGGCTTACGAGCAGTACTTC
CDR3: CASSDPGQGAYEQYF

J: TRBJ2-5
size: .
D: .
V: TRBV19
DNA: TGTGCCAGTAGTATGGACAGTCAAGAGACCCAGTACTTC
CDR3: CASSMDSQETQYF

J: TRBJ1-5
size: few
D: .
V: TRBV28
DNA: TGTGCCAGCAGTTTTAGGTCGGGGATGAGCAATCAGCCCCAGCATTTT
CDR3: CASSFRSGMSNQPQHF

J: TRBJ2-7
size: once
D: TRBD1
V: TRBV29-1
DNA: TGCAGCGCCAAGGGACAGACCGTCTACGAGCAGTACTTC
CDR3: CSAKGQTVYEQYF

J: TRBJ2-1
size: .
D: .
V: TRBV5-1
DNA: TGCGCCAGCAGCTCGTCAGGGCCGTACAATGAGCAGTTCTTC
CDR3: CASSSSGPYNEQFF

J: TRBJ2-7
size: few
D: .
V: TRBV5-6
DNA: TGTGCCAGCAGCTACCGACTAAGCCCGACGGGGGAGCAGTACTTC
CDR3: CASSYRLSPTGEQYF

J: TRBJ2-4
size: .
D: .
V: TRBV4-1
DNA: TGCGCCAGCAGCCAAGCCTGGACTGAAAACATTCAGTACTTC
CDR3: CASSQAWTENIQYF

J: TRBJ2-3
size: .
D: TRBD1
V: TRBV5-1
DNA: TGCGCCAGCAGCAAGGGACAGGGGTTAACAGATACGCAGTATTTT
CDR3: CASSKGQGLTDTQYF

J: TRBJ1-6
size: .
D: .
V: TRBV30
DNA: TGTGCCTGGAGTGGTCGAACACGCTATAATTCACCCCTCCACTTT
CDR3: CAWSGRTRYNSPLHF

J: TRBJ2-2
size: .
D: TRBD2
V: TRBV28
DNA: TGTGCCAGCAGTTACGCCGGGACTAGCGGAACTTCTGGGGAGCTGTTTTTT
CDR3: CASSYAGTSGTSGELFF

J: TRBJ1-6
size: .
D: TRBD1
V: TRBV6-4
DNA: TGTGCCAGCAGGGCCGGGACAGGGGGTTCACCCCTCCACTTT
CDR3: CASRAGTGGSPLHF

J: TRBJ2-7
size: .
D: .
V: TRBV27
DNA: TGTGCCAGCAGTCCCCTACAGGGACGCGAGCAGTACTTC
CDR3: CASSPLQGREQYF

J: TRBJ2-5
size: .
D: .
V: TRBV5-1
DNA: TGCGCCAGCAGCTTGGGACAGGTCCAAGAGACCCAGTACTTC
CDR3: CASSLGQVQETQYF

J: TRBJ2-3
size: .
D: .
V: TRBV19
DNA: TGTGCCAGTAGTATCCTAGCGCGCACAGATACGCAGTATTTT
CDR3: CASSILARTDTQYF

J: TRBJ2-3
size: few
D: TRBD1
V: TRBV10-1
DNA: TGCGCCAGCAGTGACGGGACAGGGGGGCCAGATACGCAGTATTTT
CDR3: CASSDGTGGPDTQYF

J: TRBJ2-3
size: .
D: TRBD2
V: TRBV9
DNA: TGTGCCAGCAGCGTTAGTAGCGGGTTCGTGGTAGATACGCAGTATTTT
CDR3: CASSVSSGFVVDTQYF

J: TRBJ2-7
size: .
D: TRBD1
V: TRBV4-1
DNA: TGCGCCAGCAGCACCGGGACAGGGAGCTCCTACGAGCAGTACTTC
CDR3: CASSTGTGSSYEQYF

J: TRBJ1-2
size: .
D: TRBD1
V: TRBV19
DNA: TGTGCCAGTACCTTAGGACAGGGGGATGGCTACACCTTC
CDR3: CASTLGQGDGYTF

J: TRBJ1-3
size: .
D: .
V: TRBV5-4
DNA: TGTGCCAGCAGCGACCCACAGGCCACCTCTGGAAACACCATATATTTT
CDR3: CASSDPQATSGNTIYF

J: TRBJ1-6
size: .
D: .
V: TRBV11-2
DNA: TGTGCCAGCAGCTTAGCACCGGGGAGCTCCTATAATTCACCCCTCCACTTT
CDR3: CASSLAPGSSYNSPLHF

J: TRBJ2-5
size: .
D: TRBD2
V: TRBV9
DNA: TGTGCCAGCAGCGGGGGACTAGCGGGGATAGAGACCCAGTACTTC
CDR3: CASSGGLAGIETQYF

J: TRBJ2-3
size: .
D: TRBD1
V: TRBV29-1
DNA: TGCAGCGTTGAAAAGGGGGCCGAAGATACGCAGTATTTT
CDR3: CSVEKGAEDTQYF

J: TRBJ2-1
size: .
D: TRBD2
V: TRBV13
DNA: TGTGCCAGCAGCTTAGCACTAGCGGGAGTCAATGAGCAGTTCTTC
CDR3: CASSLALAGVNEQFF

J: TRBJ2-3
size: .
D: TRBD2
V: TRBV19
DNA: TGTGCCAGTACCACTAGCGGAGCTAGCACAGATACGCAGTATTTT
CDR3: CASTTSGASTDTQYF

J: TRBJ2-3
size: .
D: .
V: TRBV5-6
DNA: TGTGCCAGCAGCTCGGACAGATACACAGATACGCAGTATTTT
CDR3: CASSSDRYTDTQYF

J: TRBJ1-2
size: .
D: TRBD1
V: TRBV4-2
DNA: TGTGCCAGCAGCCAAGAGGCGCAGGGGGTCGTCTATGGCTACACCTTC
CDR3: CASSQEAQGVVYGYTF

J: TRBJ2-3
size: few
D: TRBD1
V: TRBV12-5
DNA: TGTGCTAGTGGTTTGCACGGGACAGGGGGAGAAGATACGCAGTATTTT
CDR3: CASGLHGTGGEDTQYF

J: TRBJ1-2
size: few
D: .
V: TRBV4-1
DNA: TGCGCCAGCAGCCAGTTGACAGCCAACTATGGCTACACCTTC
CDR3: CASSQLTANYGYTF

J: TRBJ2-3
size: .
D: TRBD2
V: TRBV5-4
DNA: TGTGCCAGCAGCTTGGGACTAGCGGGAGTCAGTACAGATACGCAGTATTTT
CDR3: CASSLGLAGVSTDTQYF

J: TRBJ2-7
size: .
D: .
V: TRBV5-1
DNA: TGCGCCAGCAGCTTCGGAGACAGCTCCTACGAGCAGTACTTC
CDR3: CASSFGDSSYEQYF

J: TRBJ2-7
size: .
D: TRBD2
V: TRBV5-1
DNA: TGCGCCAGCAGCTTGTTGCCGGGGGGGGGTGCCGAGCAGTACTTC
CDR3: CASSLLPGGGAEQYF

J: TRBJ2-3
size: .
D: TRBD1
V: TRBV25-1
DNA: TGTGCCAGCAGACCAGGGGGCGATGCAGATACGCAGTATTTT
CDR3: CASRPGGDADTQYF

J: TRBJ2-3
size: .
D: TRBD2
V: TRBV4-2
DNA: TGTGCCAGCAGCCGGAGCGGGACCACAGATACGCAGTATTTT
CDR3: CASSRSGTTDTQYF

J: TRBJ1-4
size: few
D: TRBD1
V: TRBV5-4
DNA: TGTGCCAGCAGCTTGAATGACAGGGGGCCGGATGCAACTAATGAAAAACTGTTTTTT
CDR3: CASSLNDRGPDATNEKLFF

J: TRBJ2-1
size: .
D: TRBD1
V: TRBV27
DNA: TGTGCCAGCAGTTTATCTATGACAGGGAGTAATGAGCAGTTCTTC
CDR3: CASSLSMTGSNEQFF

J: TRBJ2-7
size: .
D: .
V: TRBV6-6
DNA: TGTGCCAGCAGTTACCCCGACAGCTACGAGCAGTACTTC
CDR3: CASSYPDSYEQYF

J: TRBJ2-7
size: .
D: TRBD2
V: TRBV5-5
DNA: TGTGCCAGCAGCTGGCAAGCGGGGCGCTACGAGCAGTACTTC
CDR3: CASSWQAGRYEQYF

J: TRBJ1-6
size: .
D: TRBD1
V: TRBV11-2
DNA: TGTGCCAGCAGCTTAGGGGGGGGACAGGGGGCTTCACCCCTCCACTTT
CDR3: CASSLGGGQGASPLHF

J: TRBJ2-2
size: .
D: .
V: TRBV20-1
DNA: TGCAGTGCTCGGAGGACCGGGGAGCTGTTTTTT
CDR3: CSARRTGELFF

J: TRBJ1-1
size: few
D: .
V: TRBV7-9
DNA: TGTGCCAGCAGACAACAGGGAACTGAAGCTTTCTTT
CDR3: CASRQQGTEAFF

J: TRBJ1-5
size: .
D: .
V: TRBV7-2
DNA: TGTGCCAGCAGCACGGGCGGGGGAAGCAATCAGCCCCAGCATTTT
CDR3: CASSTGGGSNQPQHF

J: TRBJ1-2
size: .
D: TRBD1
V: TRBV4-2
DNA: TGTGCCAGCAGCCAAGATCTGGACAGGGGGCGTGACTATGGCTACACCTTC
CDR3: CASSQDLDRGRDYGYTF

J: TRBJ2-2
size: .
D: .
V: TRBV5-4
DNA: TGTGCCAGCAGCGAGACAACCCAGAACACCGGGGAGCTGTTTTTT
CDR3: CASSETTQNTGELFF

J: TRBJ2-5
size: .
D: .
V: TRBV20-1
DNA: TGCAGTGGAGGCATTCAAGAGACCCAGTACTTC
CDR3: CSGGIQETQYF

J: TRBJ1-2
size: .
D: .
V: TRBV28
DNA: TGTGCCAGCAGTTTACCCTATGACGGAGCCAAAGATGGCTACACCTTC
CDR3: CASSLPYDGAKDGYTF

J: TRBJ2-7
size: .
D: .
V: TRBV19
DNA: TGTGCCAGTAGTATCGGGACAAGTGCTGAGCAGTACTTC
CDR3: CASSIGTSAEQYF

J: TRBJ2-1
size: .
D: .
V: TRBV19
DNA: TGTGCCACTTCTTCGAGCTCCTACAATGAGCAGTTCTTC
CDR3: CATSSSSYNEQFF

J: TRBJ2-1
size: .
D: .
V: TRBV6-5
DNA: TGTGCCAGCAAGTCGAGCTCCTACAATGAGCAGTTCTTC
CDR3: CASKSSSYNEQFF

J: TRBJ2-2
size: once
D: TRBD1
V: TRBV11-3
DNA: TGTGCCAGCAGCTCCTCAGGGGGCCGTGGCACCGGGGAGCTGTTTTTT
CDR3: CASSSSGGRGTGELFF

J: TRBJ1-2
size: .
D: .
V: TRBV27
DNA: TGTGCCAGCAGTTTAAGCGTTAACTATGGCTACACCTTC
CDR3: CASSLSVNYGYTF

J: TRBJ2-3
size: .
D: TRBD2
V: TRBV7-3
DNA: TGTGCCAGCAGCTTCGAGCGGGGGGGCCCAGATACGCAGTATTTT
CDR3: CASSFERGGPDTQYF

J: TRBJ2-1
size: once
D: TRBD2
V: TRBV4-1
DNA: TGCGCCAGCAGCCCGAGGGAGCGGGGGTTCTCCTACAATGAGCAGTTCTTC
CDR3: CASSPRERGFSYNEQFF

J: TRBJ1-2
size: .
D: .
V: TRBV7-3
DNA: TGTGCCAGCAGCCAGGGAGGACGGACCCATTTTGGACAACTAGCCTATGGCTACACCTTC
CDR3: CASSQGGRTHFGQLAYGYTF

J: TRBJ2-7
size: .
D: .
V: TRBV15
DNA: TGTGCCACCAGCAGAGATCTGACATCTAACGAGCAGTACTTC
CDR3: CATSRDLTSNEQYF

J: TRBJ2-1
size: .
D: .
V: TRBV11-1
DNA: TGTGCCAGCAGCTTAGCGGCGGTCTACTCCTACAATGAGCAGTTCTTC
CDR3: CASSLAAVYSYNEQFF

J: TRBJ2-3
size: .
D: TRBD2
V: TRBV11-3
DNA: TGTGCCAGCAGCTTAGGGGCGGGGGGCACAGATACGCAGTATTTT
CDR3: CASSLGAGGTDTQYF

J: TRBJ2-2
size: .
D: TRBD1
V: TRBV4-1
DNA: TGCGCCAGCAGCCGTCGACAGGGCACCGGGGAGCTGTTTTTT
CDR3: CASSRRQGTGELFF